The 26 T cell receptor beta chains given below trace back to one sample, sequenced in a study of blood T cell repertoires in COVID-19. The repertoire was sequenced with immunoSEQ multiplex PCR; TCRdb's copy has only in-frame clones and lacks some. The data contain some 460,000 clones, roughly 85% of them seen just once; the ten biggest clones take up approximately 2%. The specimen was PBMCs or T cells enriched from blood (not recorded which). Receptor source: a young woman with acute COVID-19.

This clone was seen a single time. This chain uses TRBV6-5 with TRBJ2-7; 7 nucleotides align to TRBD2. This CDR3 contains 15 residues. The germline V gene has CDR1 MNHEY and CDR2 SVGAGI. With V trimmed by 7 bases and J by 0 bases, 9 bases remained unmatched. The CDR3 DNA reads TGTGCCAGCAACCCAACGGCGGGGGACTCCTACGAGCAGTACTTC. Translation gives CASNPTAGDSYEQYF.

A single count supports this clone. The chain uses TRBV2 and TRBJ2-1, with TRBD1 matching 9 bases. The CDR3 extends over 16 amino acids. Germline lookup yields CDR1 SNHLY and CDR2 FYNNEI. Germline trimming cut 3 bases from V and 7 bases from J; bases unmatched to any gene: 10. The CDR3 DNA is TGTGCCAGCAGTGATAGGGGACAGGGACAATGGAATGAGCAGTTCTTC. This sequence encodes CASSDRGQGQWNEQFF.

This chain connects TRBV11-2 to TRBJ2-3, with D possibly being TRBD2 (5 bases). Per germline, CDR1 SGHAT and CDR2 FQNNGV. Trimming shortened V by 3 bases and J by 3 bases, and 7 bases separated the two germline ends. The CDR3 is made up of 13 amino acids. The DNA of the CDR3 is TGTGCCAGCAGCTTCCGGGGAACAGATACGCAGTATTTT. It is translated as CASSFRGTDTQYF. Filled out from reference TRBV11-2 and TRBJ2-3, the complete variable domain reads EAGVAQSPRYKIIEKRQSVAFWCNPISGHATLYWYQQILGQGPKLLIQFQNNGVVDDSQLPKDRFSAERLKGVDSTLKIQPAKLEDSAVYLCASSFRGTDTQYFGPGTRLTVL.

This rearrangement joins TRBV11-2 to TRBJ2-2, with 10 nucleotides matching TRBD2. The CDR3 sequence is 16 residues long. V trimming: 4 bases; J trimming: 4 bases; junction bases outside the gene matches: 6. CDR1 SGHAT and CDR2 FQNNGV come from the germline V gene. The CDR3 reads CASSSTSGWSTGELFF. The CDR3 bases are TGTGCCAGCAGCTCGACTAGCGGGTGGAGCACCGGGGAGCTGTTTTTT.

V is TRBV18 and J is TRBJ2-6; 10 positions agree with TRBD1. In germline, CDR1 is KGHSH, CDR2 LQKENI. This CDR3 is built from 17 residues. V gave up 3 bases and J gave up 1 base; unmatched junction bases: 3. Written as DNA, the CDR3 is TGTGCCAGCTCACCGGGACAGGGGACTTCTGGGGCCAACGTCCTGACTTTC. Residues: CASSPGQGTSGANVLTF. The full variable domain, with the rest looked up from reference TRBV18 and TRBJ2-6, is NAGVMQNPRHLVRRRGQEARLRCSPMKGHSHVYWYRQLPEEGLKFMVYLQKENIIDESGMPKERFSAEFPKEGPSILRIQQVVRGDSAAYFCASSPGQGTSGANVLTFGAGSRLTVL.

The V call is TRBV28, the J call TRBJ2-7, with TRBD1 matching over 8 bases. Trimming took 5 bases from V and 3 from J; bases not matched to a gene: 6. The V gene's germline CDR1 is MDHEN and CDR2 SYDVKM. The CDR3 spans 14 residues. Written as DNA, the CDR3 is TGTGCCAGCAGTGGCAGGGGGCGCCTCTACGAGCAGTACTTC. Amino acid sequence: CASSGRGRLYEQYF.

This clone appeared once. Other DNA sequences of this sample code for an identical CDR3. CDR3 sequence: CASSLGQNQPQHF. CDR3 coding DNA: TGTGCCAGCAGCTTGGGGCAGAATCAGCCCCAGCATTTT. The chain couples TRBV7-3 to TRBJ1-5, with a tentative D call TRBD1 (5 bases). The CDR3 loop spans 13 amino acids. In germline, CDR1 is SGHTA, CDR2 FQGTGA. The V and J ends lost 3 bases and 4 bases respectively, with 7 bases between them. Full variable domain (outside the CDR3, taken from reference TRBV7-3 and TRBJ1-5): GAGVSQTPSNKVTEKGKYVELRCDPISGHTALYWYRQSLGQGPEFLIYFQGTGAADDSGLPNDRFFAVRPEGSVSTLKIQRTERGDSAVYLCASSLGQNQPQHFGDGTRLSIL.

The CDR3, as DNA: TGTGCCAGCAGCGCCAATAGCGGGGGGGCATCCACCGGGGAGCTGTTTTTT. It codes for CASSANSGGASTGELFF. The chain employs TRBV9 and TRBJ2-2; 11 bases are a match to TRBD2. Losses at the gene ends were 3 bases for V and 4 bases for J; bases not matched to a gene: 8. Germline CDR1 is SGDLS and CDR2 is YYNGEE. CDR3 length: 17 residues.

This clone has just one count. The chain employs TRBV7-6 and TRBJ1-2, with D unresolved. Between the trimmed V and J ends, which lost 1 base and 8 bases, there was a span of 11 bases. This CDR3 has 13 residues. The germline CDR1 and CDR2 sequences are SGHVS and FNYEAQ. As DNA, the CDR3 is TGTGCCAGCAGCTTAGTCGCCAATAGCGGCTACACCTTC. It specifies CASSLVANSGYTF. Together with reference TRBV7-6 and TRBJ1-2, the CDR3 gives the full variable domain: GAGVSQSPRYKVTKRGQDVALRCDPISGHVSLYWYRQALGQGPEFLTYFNYEAQQDKSGLPNDRFSAERPEGSISTLTIQRTEQRDSAMYRCASSLVANSGYTFGSGTRLTVV.

This rearrangement joins TRBV27 to TRBJ1-1; 8 nucleotides agree with TRBD1. The CDR3 totals 14 residues. V shed 7 bases and J 11 bases; nucleotides not matched to a gene: 15. Germline lookup yields CDR1 MNHEY and CDR2 SMNVEV (reference sequence). The CDR3 reads CASTPDDGQGRAFF. CDR3 DNA: TGTGCCAGCACTCCAGATGATGGACAGGGACGGGCTTTCTTT.

The V and J genes are TRBV4-1 and TRBJ2-1, with a tentative D call TRBD1 (5 bases). The germline gives CDR1 MGHRA, CDR2 YSYEKL. The CDR3 runs to 15 residues. Trimming took off 0 bases at V and 8 bases at J, with 14 bases between the two ends. CDR3 residues: CASSQEPGQVYEQFF. The CDR3, as DNA: TGCGCCAGCAGCCAAGAACCTGGACAAGTTTATGAGCAGTTCTTC.

The chain combines TRBV7-2 with TRBJ2-1; 7 bases agree with TRBD2. CDR1 SGHTA and CDR2 FQGNSA come from the germline V gene. V was clipped by 1 base and J by 3 bases; unmatched bases: 3. The CDR3 runs to 15 residues. As DNA, the CDR3 is TGTGCCAGCAGCTTAGGTACTAGCGACTACAATGAGCAGTTCTTC. This sequence encodes CASSLGTSDYNEQFF. The variable domain in full, with the rest retrieved from reference TRBV7-2 and TRBJ2-1, is GAGVSQSPSNKVTEKGKDVELRCDPISGHTALYWYRQSLGQGLEFLIYFQGNSAPDKSGLPSDRFSAERTGGSVSTLTIQRTQQEDSAVYLCASSLGTSDYNEQFFGPGTRLTVL.

The CDR3 nucleotides are TGTGCCAGCAGCCTCGGGGTAGCGGGCTCCTACGAGCAGTACTTC. It yields the protein CASSLGVAGSYEQYF. The rearrangement uses TRBV7-9 and TRBJ2-7; TRBD2 agrees at 7 bases. The germline V gene has CDR1 SEHNR and CDR2 FQNEAQ (reference sequence). This CDR3 region has 15 residues. V was clipped by 5 bases and J by 0 bases; unmatched bases: 7.

The chain recombines TRBV5-1 with TRBJ2-1; 8 bases align to TRBD1. CDR3 length equals 13 residues. The J segment lost 7 bases and the V segment lost 4 bases, leaving 4 bases of the junction unmatched. Germline V CDR1 and CDR2: SGHRS, YFSETQ. Here the CDR3 DNA reads TGCGCCAGCAGCCAGGACAGGGCAAATGAGCAGTTCTTC. Translated, it gives CASSQDRANEQFF.

The J gene is TRBJ1-2, the V gene TRBV21-1. TRBV21-1 is labeled a pseudogene. This CDR3 has 13 amino acids. CDR3 sequence reads: CALMGVTNYGYTF. The CDR3 nucleotides are TGTGCCTTAATGGGAGTTACTAACTATGGCTACACCTTC.

This clone was picked up one time. This chain links TRBV2 with TRBJ1-2; possible D gene TRBD1, 5 bases. V dropped 6 bases and J dropped 5 bases, with 19 bases sitting between them. This CDR3 spans 15 amino acids. Germline CDR1 is SNHLY and CDR2 is FYNNEI. In DNA form, the CDR3 reads TGTGCCAGCAGACTATACACGGACACATCTTATGGCTACACCTTC. Encoded protein: CASRLYTDTSYGYTF.

This clone was seen just once. This chain connects TRBV7-9 to TRBJ1-2; D might be TRBD1 (6 bases). V was clipped by 1 base and J by 8 bases, with 17 bases between them. The CDR3 totals 15 residues. The germline CDR1 and CDR2 sequences are SEHNR and FQNEAQ (reference sequence). CDR3 DNA sequence: TGTGCCAGCAGCTTAGGGGACACCCCACCGAGCGGCTACACCTTC. This encodes CASSLGDTPPSGYTF.

This chain uses TRBV5-6 with TRBJ2-3; a weak D match, TRBD1 (6 bases). This CDR3 has 15 residues. V lost 2 bases to trimming and J lost 0 bases, with 10 bases between them. Germline CDR1 and CDR2: SGHDT and YYEEEE. CDR3 sequence reads: CASSFRTVSTDTQYF. Written as DNA, the CDR3 is TGTGCCAGCAGCTTTCGGACAGTAAGCACAGATACGCAGTATTTT.

The genes are TRBV29-1 and TRBJ2-5; 10 bases are shared with TRBD2. This CDR3 is built from 15 residues. Germline CDR1 and CDR2: SQVTM and ANQGSEA. The V gene end was trimmed by 4 bases and the J gene end by 0 bases; junction bases not matched to a gene: 5. The chain's CDR3 is CSVGGTSANQETQYF. CDR3 bases: TGCAGCGTTGGGGGGACTAGCGCAAACCAAGAGACCCAGTACTTC. Filled out from reference TRBV29-1 and TRBJ2-5, the complete variable domain reads SAVISQKPSRDICQRGTSLTIQCQVDSQVTMMFWYRQQPGQSLTLIATANQGSEATYESGFVIDKFPISRPNLTFSTLTVSNMSPEDSSIYLCSVGGTSANQETQYFGPGTRLLVL.

DNA for the CDR3: TGTGCCAGCAGCTTGGCTAGCGGGGGGGCGGAGTTCTTC. It codes for CASSLASGGAEFF. The chain uses TRBV7-2 and TRBJ2-1; TRBD2 matches 12 bases. The V and J ends lost 3 bases and 14 bases, in that order; junction bases with no gene match: 5. The germline CDR1 and CDR2 sequences are SGHTA and FQGNSA. The CDR3 length is 13 residues. Using reference TRBV7-2 and TRBJ2-1 for the parts outside the CDR3, the full variable domain is GAGVSQSPSNKVTEKGKDVELRCDPISGHTALYWYRQSLGQGLEFLIYFQGNSAPDKSGLPSDRFSAERTGGSVSTLTIQRTQQEDSAVYLCASSLASGGAEFFGPGTRLTVL.

V and J are TRBV5-4 and TRBJ2-3; 12 bases match TRBD2. CDR3 length equals 16 residues. Germline-derived CDR1 and CDR2 are SGHNT and YYREEE (reference sequence). V was clipped by 2 bases and J by 0 bases; unmatched bases: 1. The CDR3 sequence: CASSLGTSGSTDTQYF. The CDR3 nucleotides read TGTGCCAGCAGCTTAGGGACTAGCGGGAGCACAGATACGCAGTATTTT.

The gene calls are TRBV6-2 or TRBV6-3 and TRBJ1-2, with TRBD1 matching over 10 bases. The CDR3 is 15 residues long. V gave up 6 bases and J gave up 5 bases; unmatched junction bases: 9. Germline V gene lookup returns CDR1 MNHEY and CDR2 SVGEGT. DNA for the CDR3: TGTGCCAGCAGCCACGACAGGGGGCGCGAATATGGCTACACCTTC. It encodes CASSHDRGREYGYTF.

This chain uses TRBV18 with TRBJ1-2, with TRBD1 matching over 8 bases. After removal of 2 bases from V and 8 bases from J, the junction contained 4 bases not matched to a gene. Germline V gene data show CDR1 as KGHSH and CDR2 as LQKENI. This CDR3 comprises 13 residues. CDR3 protein: CASSPETGVGYTF. DNA for the CDR3: TGTGCCAGCTCACCAGAGACAGGGGTCGGCTACACCTTC. Supplemented by reference TRBV18 and TRBJ1-2, the full variable domain reads NAGVMQNPRHLVRRRGQEARLRCSPMKGHSHVYWYRQLPEEGLKFMVYLQKENIIDESGMPKERFSAEFPKEGPSILRIQQVVRGDSAAYFCASSPETGVGYTFGSGTRLTVV.

The rearrangement joins TRBV6-5 to TRBJ2-3, with D unresolved. The length of the CDR3 is 11 residues. The V gene's germline CDR1 is MNHEY and CDR2 SVGAGI. Trimming stripped 2 bases from V and 6 bases from J, with 3 bases between. CDR3 residues: CASSYGDTQYF. The CDR3 nucleotides read TGTGCCAGCAGTTACGGCGATACGCAGTATTTT.

The J gene is TRBJ2-5, the V gene TRBV6-5; tentative D call: TRBD1 (6 bases). CDR1 is MNHEY, CDR2 SVGAGI, per germline. This CDR3 region has 12 residues. V gave up 6 bases and J gave up 4 bases, with 9 bases separating them. For the CDR3, the DNA is TGTGCCAGCAGGGCAGGGGCAGAGACCCAGTACTTC. Its protein product is CASRAGAETQYF.

Details on this clone: The junction differs from germline at one of its ends, possibly a read error. Here the CDR3 reads CASSLVGHFF. The CDR3 nucleotides read TGTGCCAGCAGCTTGGTTGGGCACTTCTTC. The chain links TRBV5-8 to TRBJ2-4; D ambiguous. The CDR3 covers 10 residues. CDR1 is SGHTS and CDR2 is YDEGEE in the germline V gene. The full variable domain, its missing parts supplied by reference TRBV5-8 and TRBJ2-4, is EAGVTQSPTHLIKTRGQQATLRCSPISGHTSVYWYQQALGLGLQFLLWYDEGEERNRGNFPPRFSGRQFPNYSSELNVNALELEDSALYLCASSLVGHFFGAGTRLSVL.